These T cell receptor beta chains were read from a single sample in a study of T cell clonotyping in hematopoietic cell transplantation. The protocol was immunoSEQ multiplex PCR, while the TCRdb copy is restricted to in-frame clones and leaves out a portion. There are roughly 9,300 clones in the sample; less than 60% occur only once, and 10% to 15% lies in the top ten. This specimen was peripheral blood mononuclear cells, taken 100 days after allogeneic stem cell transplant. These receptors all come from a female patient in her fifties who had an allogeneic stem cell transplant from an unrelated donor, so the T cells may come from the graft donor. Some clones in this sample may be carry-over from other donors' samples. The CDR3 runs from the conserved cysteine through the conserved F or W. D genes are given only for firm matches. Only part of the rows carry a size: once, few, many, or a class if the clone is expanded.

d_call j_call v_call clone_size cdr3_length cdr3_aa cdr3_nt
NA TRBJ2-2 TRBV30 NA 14 CAWSRSSNTGELFF TGTGCCTGGAGTCGGAGCTCGAACACCGGGGAGCTGTTTTTT
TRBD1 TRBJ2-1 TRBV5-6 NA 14 CASSLGTGYNEQFF TGTGCCAGCAGCTTAGGGACAGGTTACAATGAGCAGTTCTTC
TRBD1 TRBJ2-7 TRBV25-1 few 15 CASSDSGQGFYEQYF TGTGCCAGCAGTGACTCGGGACAGGGGTTCTACGAGCAGTACTTC
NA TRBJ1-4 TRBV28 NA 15 CASSFVGRRNEKLFF TGTGCCAGCAGTTTCGTTGGACGGAGAAATGAAAAACTGTTTTTT
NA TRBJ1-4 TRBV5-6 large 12 CASSRVGEKLFF TGTGCCAGCAGCCGCGTGGGGGAAAAACTGTTTTTT
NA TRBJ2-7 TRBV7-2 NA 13 CASSLVPSYEQYF TGTGCCAGCAGCTTAGTCCCCTCCTACGAGCAGTACTTC
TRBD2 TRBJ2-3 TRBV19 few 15 CASRMGLAGWDTQYF TGTGCCAGTAGGATGGGACTAGCGGGGTGGGATACGCAGTATTTT
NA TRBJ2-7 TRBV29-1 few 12 CSVGIAEYEQYF TGCAGCGTTGGAATAGCGGAGTACGAGCAGTACTTC
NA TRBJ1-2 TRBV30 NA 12 CAWSSGDYGYTF TGTGCCTGGAGTTCGGGAGACTATGGCTACACCTTC
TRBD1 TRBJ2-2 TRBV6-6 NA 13 CASRTGGIGELFF TGTGCCAGCAGGACAGGGGGCATCGGGGAGCTGTTTTTT
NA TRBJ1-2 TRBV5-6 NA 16 CASSLRFREPNYGYTF TGTGCCAGCAGCTTGAGGTTCAGGGAACCTAACTATGGCTACACCTTC
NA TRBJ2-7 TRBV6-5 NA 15 CASSYYGGLAYEQYF TGTGCCAGCAGTTATTACGGGGGCTTAGCCTACGAGCAGTACTTC
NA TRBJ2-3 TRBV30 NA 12 CAWSVGTDTQYF TGTGCCTGGAGTGTAGGAACAGATACGCAGTATTTT
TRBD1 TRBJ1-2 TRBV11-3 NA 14 CASSPDRGSYGYTF TGTGCCAGCAGCCCGGACAGGGGATCCTATGGCTACACCTTC
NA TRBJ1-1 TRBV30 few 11 CAWGDGAQAFF TGTGCCTGGGGGGACGGAGCGCAAGCTTTCTTT
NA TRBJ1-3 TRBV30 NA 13 CAWGHGYGNTIYF TGTGCCTGGGGACACGGATATGGAAACACCATATATTTT